These T cell receptor beta chains were read from a single sample in a study of T-cell memory formation after mild COVID-19. From the 5' RACE reads, TCRdb called clonotypes with MiXCR, one entry per CDR3 protein. In the table there are almost 350,000 distinct CDR3 sequences, around a fifth of which are singletons. Sequenced: PBMCs or a T cell subset sorted from them (not recorded which). All receptors come from a young man who had mild COVID-19 (a few samples of this study predate the infection). Cell type and time point are not known. Both conserved end residues are part of each CDR3. The order of the fields is V gene, J gene, CDR3 protein.

V: TRBV3-1; J: TRBJ1-2; CDR3: CAISQGAHGYTF
V: TRBV7-2; J: TRBJ2-7; CDR3: CASSLSGGSSYEQYF
V: TRBV19; J: TRBJ1-5; CDR3: CASTWDRVDNQPQHF
V: TRBV5-1; J: TRBJ1-2; CDR3: CASGSGANYGYTF
V: TRBV2; J: TRBJ1-3; CDR3: CASSIVLEGTIYF
V: TRBV6-5; J: TRBJ1-5; CDR3: CASSTGTGGRQPQHF
V: TRBV29-1; J: TRBJ2-5; CDR3: CSVGGDVLKTQYF
V: TRBV18; J: TRBJ1-5; CDR3: CASSITGLNQPQHF
V: TRBV5-1; J: TRBJ1-5; CDR3: CASSPGTGSNQPQHF
V: TRBV5-1; J: TRBJ2-3; CDR3: CASSSLTSGGLTDTQYF
V: TRBV7-2; J: TRBJ1-5; CDR3: CASSYPQGPQHF
V: TRBV4-1; J: TRBJ1-2; CDR3: CASSQIIGAGMNGYTF
V: TRBV20-1; J: TRBJ2-5; CDR3: CSARDRGQETQYF
V: TRBV4-1; J: TRBJ1-5; CDR3: CASSQPPSQPQHF
V: TRBV2; J: TRBJ2-5; CDR3: CASQRDQETQYF
V: TRBV4-2; J: TRBJ1-5; CDR3: CASSHGAGTGQPQHF
V: TRBV20-1; J: TRBJ2-7; CDR3: CSARMRGDLYEQYF
V: TRBV5-6; J: TRBJ1-2; CDR3: CASSFIGGYYGYTF
V: TRBV12-3/TRBV12-4; J: TRBJ1-2; CDR3: CASSFGQGNYGYTF
V: TRBV12-3/TRBV12-4; J: TRBJ1-2; CDR3: CASSLYRLGDRETNYGYTF
V: TRBV9; J: TRBJ1-5; CDR3: CASSPEGTSNQPQHF
V: TRBV6-5; J: TRBJ1-3; CDR3: CASSLSAGRVAPDTIYF
V: TRBV19; J: TRBJ2-7; CDR3: CASSTGSYEQYF
V: TRBV7-2; J: TRBJ1-1; CDR3: CASSYLGGNTEAFF
V: TRBV12-3/TRBV12-4; J: TRBJ2-1; CDR3: CASSRRDRGPYNEQFF
V: TRBV9; J: TRBJ1-1; CDR3: CASSVEGGNTEAFF
V: TRBV5-6; J: TRBJ2-3; CDR3: CASSLVLRLGRDTQYF
V: TRBV6-5; J: TRBJ2-2; CDR3: CASSYSMNTGELFF
V: TRBV15; J: TRBJ2-1; CDR3: CATSEGAAQGQFF
V: TRBV19; J: TRBJ2-1; CDR3: CASSRLAGPNEQFF
V: TRBV20-1; J: TRBJ1-2; CDR3: CSASGTGFGGYTF